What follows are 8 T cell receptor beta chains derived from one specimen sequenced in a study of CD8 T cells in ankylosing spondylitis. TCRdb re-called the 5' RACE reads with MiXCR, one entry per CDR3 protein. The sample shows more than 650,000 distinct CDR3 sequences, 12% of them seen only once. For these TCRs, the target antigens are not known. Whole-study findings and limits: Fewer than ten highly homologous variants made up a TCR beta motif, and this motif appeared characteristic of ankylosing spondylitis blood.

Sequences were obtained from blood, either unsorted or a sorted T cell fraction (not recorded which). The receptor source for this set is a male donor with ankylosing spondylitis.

The CDR3 spells CSARGSRLDGETQYF. In DNA, the CDR3 is TGCAGTGCTAGAGGCTCGCGACTAGACGGAGAGACCCAGTACTTC. The chain combines TRBV20-1 with TRBJ2-5; maybe TRBD2 (6 bases). Trimming cost V 1 base and J 4 bases, with 16 bases left between them. In germline, CDR1 is DFQATT, CDR2 SNEGSKA (reference sequence). This CDR3 comprises 15 residues.

The CDR3 nucleotides are TGCAGCGCTAGACAGGGTTCCTTATCCTACGAGCAGTACTTC. Its translation is CSARQGSLSYEQYF. The chain has TRBV29-1 and TRBJ2-7; 7 bases agree with TRBD1. Trimming at V came to 7 bases and at J to 1 base, leaving 10 bases not matched to a gene. This CDR3 contains 14 residues. Germline V gene lookup returns CDR1 SQVTM and CDR2 ANQGSEA.

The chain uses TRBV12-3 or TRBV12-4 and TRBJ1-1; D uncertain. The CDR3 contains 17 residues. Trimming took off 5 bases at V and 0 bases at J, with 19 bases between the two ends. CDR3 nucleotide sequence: TGTGCCAGCAGTCGCCGGGTTTTCCAGAAATTGAACACTGAAGCTTTCTTT. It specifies CASSRRVFQKLNTEAFF.

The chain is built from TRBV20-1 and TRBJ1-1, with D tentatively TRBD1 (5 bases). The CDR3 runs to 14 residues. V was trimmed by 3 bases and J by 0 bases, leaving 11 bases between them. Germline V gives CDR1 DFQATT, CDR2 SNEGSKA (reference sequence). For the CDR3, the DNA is TGCAGTGCTAGGGGGGGACTGATGAACACTGAAGCTTTCTTT. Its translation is CSARGGLMNTEAFF.

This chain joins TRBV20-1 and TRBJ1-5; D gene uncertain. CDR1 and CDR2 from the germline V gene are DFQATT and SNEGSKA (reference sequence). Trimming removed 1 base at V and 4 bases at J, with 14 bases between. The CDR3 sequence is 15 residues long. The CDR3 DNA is TGCAGTGCTAGAGCGGCGGTGGACCCGAATCAGCCCCAGCATTTT. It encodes CSARAAVDPNQPQHF.

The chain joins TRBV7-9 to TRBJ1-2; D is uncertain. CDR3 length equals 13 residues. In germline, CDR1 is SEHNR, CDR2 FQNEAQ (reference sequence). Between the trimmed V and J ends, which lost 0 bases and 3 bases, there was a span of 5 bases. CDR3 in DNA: TGTGCCAGCAGCTTAGCCAATGACTATGGCTACACCTTC. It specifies CASSLANDYGYTF.

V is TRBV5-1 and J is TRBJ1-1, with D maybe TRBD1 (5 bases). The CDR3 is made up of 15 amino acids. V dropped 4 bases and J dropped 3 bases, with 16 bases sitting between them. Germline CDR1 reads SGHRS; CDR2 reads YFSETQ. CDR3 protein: CASSRAAGEDTEAFF. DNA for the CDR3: TGCGCCAGCAGCCGTGCTGCGGGGGAGGACACTGAAGCTTTCTTT. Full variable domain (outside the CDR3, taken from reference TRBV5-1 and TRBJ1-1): KAGVTQTPRYLIKTRGQQVTLSCSPISGHRSVSWYQQTPGQGLQFLFEYFSETQRNKGNFPGRFSGRQFSNSRSEMNVSTLELGDSALYLCASSRAAGEDTEAFFGQGTRLTVV.

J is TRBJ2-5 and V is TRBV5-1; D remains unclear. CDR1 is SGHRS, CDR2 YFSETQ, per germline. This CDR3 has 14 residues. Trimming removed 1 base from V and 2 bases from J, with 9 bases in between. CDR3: CASSLRLLQETQYF. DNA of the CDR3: TGCGCCAGCAGCTTGCGGCTCCTTCAAGAGACCCAGTACTTC. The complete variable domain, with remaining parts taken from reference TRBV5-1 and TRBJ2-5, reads KAGVTQTPRYLIKTRGQQVTLSCSPISGHRSVSWYQQTPGQGLQFLFEYFSETQRNKGNFPGRFSGRQFSNSRSEMNVSTLELGDSALYLCASSLRLLQETQYFGPGTRLLVL.